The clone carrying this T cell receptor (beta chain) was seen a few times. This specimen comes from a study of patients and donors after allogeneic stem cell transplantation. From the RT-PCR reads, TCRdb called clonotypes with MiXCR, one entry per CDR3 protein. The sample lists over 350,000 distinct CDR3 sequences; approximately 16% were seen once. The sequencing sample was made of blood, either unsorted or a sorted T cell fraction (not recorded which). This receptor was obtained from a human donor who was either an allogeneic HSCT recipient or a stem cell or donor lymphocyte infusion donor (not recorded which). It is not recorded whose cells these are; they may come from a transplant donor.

The CDR3 reads CSARARGNTGELFF. DNA for the CDR3: TGCAGTGCTAGAGCGAGGGGCAACACCGGGGAGCTGTTTTTT. This chain links TRBV20-1 with TRBJ2-2; the D call may be TRBD1 or TRBD2 (5 bases each). The CDR3 totals 14 residues. Germline CDR1 DFQATT, CDR2 SNEGSKA (reference sequence). Trimming took off 1 base at V and 2 bases at J, with 8 bases between the two ends.